This passage covers 5 T cell receptor beta chains from one sample sequenced in a study of identical twins. TCRdb re-analysed the 5' RACE reads in MiXCR, keeping a single row per CDR3 protein. The sample lists about 1.7 million distinct CDR3 sequences, 25% to 35% occurring once. Sequencing was performed on cord blood. These receptors were taken from a newborn girl in good health.

This chain uses TRBV19 with TRBJ2-1; the D gene is possibly TRBD2 (5 bases). The CDR3 is 15 residues long. Germline V gene sequence: CDR1 LNHDA, CDR2 SQIVND (reference sequence). Between the trimmed V and J ends, which lost 5 bases and 10 bases, there was a span of 21 bases. CDR3 sequence: CASSALDGLPFEQFF. DNA for the CDR3: TGTGCCAGTAGTGCACTAGACGGGCTCCCCTTCGAGCAGTTCTTC.

This clonotype occurred once. The CDR3 loop reads CSARAGTGRSGYTF. The CDR3 region has the DNA TGCAGTGCTAGAGCGGGGACAGGGAGGAGTGGCTACACCTTC. The V gene is TRBV20-1, the J gene TRBJ1-2, with 9 bases fitting TRBD1. Germline loops: CDR1 DFQATT, CDR2 SNEGSKA (reference sequence). CDR3 length: 14 amino acids. Unmatched junction bases numbered 7, after V lost 1 base and J lost 7 bases.

A word on this clonotype: A much larger clone lies a single base off, so this may be a read error. J is TRBJ2-7 and V is TRBV20-1, with no clear D. This CDR3 is built from 14 residues. Germline loops: CDR1 DFQATT, CDR2 SNEGSKA (reference sequence). Trimming shortened V by 7 bases and J by 0 bases, and 16 bases separated the two germline ends. CDR3 protein: CSVKSPLSSYEQYF. CDR3 in DNA: TGCAGTGTTAAGAGTCCCCTAAGCTCCTACGAGCAGTACTTC.

This clonotype has more than one count but fewer than ten. The chain is built from TRBV18 and TRBJ2-5; TRBD1 matches at 8 bases. Trimming took 1 base from V and 2 from J; bases not matched to a gene: 3. Germline assignment: CDR1 KGHSH and CDR2 LQKENI. The CDR3 covers 15 residues. The CDR3 DNA reads TGTGCCAGCTCACCACTCGGGACAGGACAAGAGACCCAGTACTTC. Protein: CASSPLGTGQETQYF.

The chain links TRBV29-1 to TRBJ2-1; D not certain. The CDR3 runs to 15 residues. Trimming removed 5 bases at V and 7 bases at J, with 21 bases between. Germline V gene data show CDR1 as SQVTM and CDR2 as ANQGSEA. CDR3 bases: TGCAGCGTTTTGGTTGACGGGCTGAATGGGAATGAGCAGTTCTTC. This encodes CSVLVDGLNGNEQFF.